One and the same sample provided the 22 T cell receptor beta chains below, sequenced in a study of blood T cell repertoires in COVID-19. Clones were sequenced by immunoSEQ multiplex PCR, and TCRdb holds only the in-frame ones, with some missing. The top ten hold 0.95% to 1.5% of the sample, which has around 250,000 clones, over 80% seen once. Sample: PBMCs or T cells enriched from blood (not recorded which). These receptors were collected from a human donor in a cohort exposed to, infected with or recovered from COVID-19 (not recorded which). The donor label of this sample is uncertain.

The chain uses TRBV6-4 and TRBJ2-2, with a possible D match to TRBD1 (6 bases). The CDR3 consists of 14 residues. The V gene's germline CDR1 is MRHNA and CDR2 SNTAGT. With 5 bases removed from V and 2 bases from J, the gap between germline ends came to 9 bases. CDR3 bases: TGTGCCAGCAGTCCGACAGGAAACACCGGGGAGCTGTTTTTT. Protein sequence: CASSPTGNTGELFF.

Here the CDR3 reads CASSLGPVNQPQHF. The CDR3 nucleotides read TGTGCCAGCAGTTTAGGGCCAGTCAATCAGCCCCAGCATTTT. The rearrangement links TRBV27 to TRBJ1-5; no clear D gene. Per germline, CDR1 MNHEY and CDR2 SMNVEV (reference sequence). The CDR3 runs 14 residues. V was shortened by 2 bases and J by 3 bases, with 8 bases between the two germline ends.

CDR3 sequence reads: CASSQGSRATNEKLFF. The DNA for the CDR3 is TGTGCCAGCAGCCAAGGGTCCCGAGCAACTAATGAAAAACTGTTTTTT. The J gene is TRBJ1-4, the V gene TRBV3-1 (or the pseudogene TRBV3-2); D call uncertain. Trimming removed 1 base at V and 0 bases at J, with 9 bases between. The CDR3 loop spans 16 amino acids. Germline V lookup: CDR1 LGHDT, CDR2 YNNKEL (reference sequence).

This clone was recorded at least ten times. V and J are TRBV4-3 and TRBJ2-1; tentative D call: TRBD2 (6 bases). Germline CDR1 LGHNA, CDR2 YSLEER. Trimming stripped 0 bases from V and 0 bases from J, with 9 bases between. The CDR3 runs 16 residues. The CDR3 spells CASSQDVGGSYNEQFF. The CDR3, as DNA: TGCGCCAGCAGCCAAGATGTGGGGGGCTCCTACAATGAGCAGTTCTTC.

The V call is TRBV7-2, the J call TRBJ2-7; 9 bases are a match to TRBD2. V lost 5 bases and J lost 4; bases outside the gene matches: 12. The CDR3 is 16 residues long. The germline V gene encodes CDR1 SGHTA and CDR2 FQGNSA. DNA of the CDR3: TGTGCCAGCAGCGCCCTCCCTACTAGCGGGCCGTACGAGCAGTACTTC. Its protein is CASSALPTSGPYEQYF.

The rearrangement joins TRBV4-1 to TRBJ2-1; TRBD1 might be the D (5 bases). Trimming left V 4 bases short and J 6 bases short, with 13 bases between. Germline V gene sequence: CDR1 MGHRA, CDR2 YSYEKL. CDR3 length: 14 amino acids. DNA of the CDR3: TGCGCCAGCAGCCGCCAGGGCCACCTCAATGAGCAGTTCTTC. This translates into CASSRQGHLNEQFF.

The rearrangement joins TRBV20-1 to TRBJ2-3; D gene uncertain. The ends were cut back, 2 bases at V and 3 bases at J, with 3 bases in the middle. CDR3 size: 11 residues. Germline CDR1 and CDR2: DFQATT and SNEGSKA (reference sequence). The DNA for the CDR3 is TGCAGTGCTAGACGTACAGATACGCAGTATTTT. This codes for CSARRTDTQYF.

V is TRBV7-2 and J is TRBJ2-3, with D possibly matching TRBD1 (5 bases). Trimming removed 0 bases from V and 2 bases from J, with 6 bases in between. The germline V gene has CDR1 SGHTA and CDR2 FQGNSA. The CDR3 runs 14 residues. The CDR3, as DNA: TGTGCCAGCAGCTTAGCAGGGGCCACAGATACGCAGTATTTT. It encodes CASSLAGATDTQYF.

The rearrangement links TRBV19 to TRBJ1-2; D possibly corresponds to TRBD1 (6 bases). Germline CDR1 is LNHDA and CDR2 is SQIVND (reference sequence). V lost 5 bases and J lost 6, with 10 bases in between. The CDR3 consists of 12 residues. This CDR3 is CASSLRQDGYTF. The DNA of the CDR3 is TGTGCCAGTAGTCTTCGACAGGATGGCTACACCTTC.

The J gene is TRBJ2-1, the V gene TRBV6-6; tentative D call: TRBD1 (6 bases). This CDR3 contains 12 residues. V lost 6 bases to trimming and J lost 7 bases, with 10 bases between them. CDR1 and CDR2 from the germline V gene are MNHNY and SVGAGI (reference sequence). The CDR3 coding sequence is TGTGCCAGCAGGAACAGGGAGAATGAGCAGTTCTTC. This gives the protein CASRNRENEQFF.

This chain links TRBV7-8 with TRBJ1-5; D might be TRBD1 (5 bases). Trimming took 4 bases from V and 7 from J, leaving 14 bases between them. The CDR3 length is 14 residues. Germline CDR1 is SGHVS and CDR2 is FQNEAQ. The CDR3 DNA reads as TGTGCCAGCAGCTCGGACGGTTCAGGGCAGCCCCAGCATTTT. Its protein is CASSSDGSGQPQHF.

This chain links TRBV15 with TRBJ1-1, with 9 bases aligning to TRBD1. J lost 10 bases, V lost 4 bases, and 10 bases had no gene match. The CDR3 extends over 14 amino acids. Germline V gene sequence: CDR1 LNHNV, CDR2 YYDKDF (reference sequence). CDR3 in amino acids: CATSTYPGQGGAFF. DNA for the CDR3: TGTGCCACCAGCACATACCCGGGACAGGGTGGAGCTTTCTTT.

The chain joins TRBV14 to TRBJ2-2; 13 bases map to TRBD2. The CDR3 runs to 17 residues. Per the germline V gene, CDR1 is SGHDN and CDR2 is FVKESK. The trim removed 4 bases at V and 6 bases at J, leaving 8 bases unmatched. The CDR3 DNA sequence: TGTGCCAGCAGCCCCCCAACTAGCGGGGGGGTAGCCGGGGAGCTGTTTTTT. This encodes CASSPPTSGGVAGELFF.

The sample holds one count of this clone. V is TRBV27 and J is TRBJ1-3; perhaps TRBD1 as D (6 bases). CDR3 length equals 14 residues. With 5 bases removed from V and 3 bases from J, the gap between germline ends came to 11 bases. CDR1 MNHEY and CDR2 SMNVEV come from the germline V gene (reference sequence). In nucleotides, the CDR3 is TGTGCCAGCAGTCCAACAGGGCTTGGAAACACCATATATTTT. Protein: CASSPTGLGNTIYF.

This rearrangement joins TRBV2 to TRBJ2-1, with TRBD2 as a possible D gene (6 bases). V shed 5 bases and J shed 4 bases, with 15 bases lying between them. The V gene's germline CDR1 is SNHLY and CDR2 FYNNEI. The CDR3 has 15 residues. The CDR3, as DNA: TGTGCCAGCAGTTTAACCGGGACTGTTTACAATGAGCAGTTCTTC. This codes for CASSLTGTVYNEQFF.

The V gene is TRBV5-4, the J gene TRBJ2-1, with TRBD2 matching over 12 bases. V was pared by 4 bases and J by 6 bases, with 8 bases of the junction left unmatched. Looked up from germline, CDR1 is SGHNT and CDR2 is YYREEE (reference sequence). This CDR3 region has 16 residues. The CDR3 spells CASSSPGLAGVNEQFF. The CDR3, as DNA: TGTGCCAGCAGCAGTCCGGGACTAGCGGGTGTCAATGAGCAGTTCTTC. The full variable domain, rest sourced from reference TRBV5-4 and TRBJ2-1, is ETGVTQSPTHLIKTRGQQVTLRCSSQSGHNTVSWYQQALGQGPQFIFQYYREEENGRGNFPPRFSGLQFPNYSSELNVNALELDDSALYLCASSSPGLAGVNEQFFGPGTRLTVL.

The chain couples TRBV14 to TRBJ2-3; a weak D match, TRBD1 (6 bases). The CDR3 has 20 residues. Trimming removed 4 bases from V and 6 bases from J, with 32 bases in between. The germline gives CDR1 SGHDN, CDR2 FVKESK. CDR3 residues: CASSLRDPISGHYGLDTQYF. CDR3 sequence (DNA): TGTGCCAGCAGCCTCCGGGATCCGATATCGGGACATTACGGTTTGGATACGCAGTATTTT.

This rearrangement joins TRBV6-5 to TRBJ1-1, with D possibly TRBD1 on 5 matching bases. V was shortened by 2 bases and J by 4 bases, with 11 bases between the two germline ends. Germline V gives CDR1 MNHEY, CDR2 SVGAGI. This CDR3 is built from 14 residues. In DNA, the CDR3 is TGTGCCAGCAGTTACGGGGAGGGGACCACTGAAGCTTTCTTT. It codes for CASSYGEGTTEAFF.

This chain connects TRBV27 to TRBJ2-3, with TRBD1 matching 7 bases. The CDR3 spans 15 residues. After removal of 2 bases from V and 2 bases from J, the junction contained 4 bases not matched to a gene. Germline V gives CDR1 MNHEY, CDR2 SMNVEV (reference sequence). CDR3 DNA: TGTGCCAGCAGTTTAATGGGACAGCTCACAGATACGCAGTATTTT. Translating gives CASSLMGQLTDTQYF.

The sample holds one count of this clone. The chain carries TRBV20-1 and TRBJ2-7; 7 bases match TRBD1. There are 15 residues in the CDR3. Germline CDR1 and CDR2: DFQATT and SNEGSKA (reference sequence). The J segment lost 3 bases and the V segment lost 3 bases, leaving 11 bases of the junction unmatched. The CDR3 bases are TGCAGTGCTAGTCCTGAGACAGGGATCGGCTACGAGCAGTACTTC. Encoded protein: CSASPETGIGYEQYF.

J is TRBJ2-7 and V is TRBV10-3, with TRBD1 matching 9 bases. Germline assignment: CDR1 ENHRY and CDR2 SYGVKD. The CDR3 runs to 16 residues. J was trimmed by 2 bases and V by 0 bases; bases with no gene match: 5. CDR3 bases: TGTGCCATCAGTGAGTCCGGACAGGGGTCCACCTACGAGCAGTACTTC. This translates into CAISESGQGSTYEQYF.

This chain uses TRBV23-1 with TRBJ1-4; D not certain. TRBV23-1 is classed as an ORF, of uncertain function. V lost 6 bases to trimming and J lost 3 bases, with 17 bases between them. The CDR3 is 16 amino acids. The chain's CDR3 is CASSDYFGDANEKLFF. DNA of the CDR3: TGCGCCAGCAGCGACTACTTTGGGGATGCTAATGAAAAACTGTTTTTT.